Listed below are T cell receptor beta chains from one sample, sequenced in a study of human T cells and chemical hapten exposure. One entry per CDR3 protein, called by TCRdb with MiXCR from the RACE reads. The sample includes more than 150,000 distinct CDR3 sequences, approximately 14% of them seen just once. The sample in question was whole blood, obtained in connection with sensitization to the hapten diphenylcyclopropenone (DPC). These receptors originate from a woman between 25 and 40 years old with alopecia areata. Some clones in this sample may be carry-over from other donors' samples. Both conserved end residues are part of each CDR3. Fields, in order: D gene, J gene, clone size, V gene, CDR3 protein, CDR3 DNA. A D gene is named only where the DNA matches it firmly. Clone size appears in some rows only: once, few, many, or a class for an expanded clone.

-	TRBJ1-2	-	TRBV29-1	CSVDAGQGFGYTF	TGCAGCGTCGACGCCGGGCAGGGCTTTGGCTACACCTTC
-	TRBJ2-4	-	TRBV5-4	CAIGSFSYKNIQYF	TGTGCCATCGGAAGTTTCTCCTACAAAAACATTCAGTACTTC
-	TRBJ2-3	-	TRBV4-1	CASSQEGDGTDTQYF	TGCGCCAGCAGCCAGGAGGGGGATGGCACAGATACGCAGTATTTT
-	TRBJ2-1	-	TRBV6-2/TRBV6-3	CASRTGTEYYNEQFF	TGTGCCAGCAGAACCGGGACGGAGTACTACAATGAGCAGTTCTTC
TRBD1	TRBJ2-6	few	TRBV5-1	CASSRQGTGISGANVLTF	TGCGCCAGCAGCCGGCAGGGGACAGGGATCTCTGGGGCCAACGTCCTGACTTTC
TRBD1	TRBJ2-4	few	TRBV4-3	CASSQDSSGTGGVKNIQYF	TGCGCCAGCAGCCAAGATTCCTCCGGGACAGGGGGCGTCAAAAACATTCAGTACTTC
TRBD2	TRBJ2-1	many	TRBV5-5	CASSLGLASYNEQFF	TGTGCCAGCAGCTTGGGACTAGCGTCCTACAATGAGCAGTTCTTC
-	TRBJ1-5	many	TRBV28	CASSFSSNQPQHF	TGTGCCAGCAGTTTTTCTAGCAATCAGCCCCAGCATTTT
-	TRBJ1-5	many	TRBV12-3/TRBV12-4	CASSTHPNQPQHF	TGTGCCAGCAGTACCCATCCCAATCAGCCCCAGCATTTT
-	TRBJ2-1	few	TRBV6-2/TRBV6-3	CASSPRAFFEQFF	TGTGCCAGCAGTCCCCGGGCCTTTTTTGAGCAGTTCTTC
-	TRBJ1-3	once	TRBV28	CACSLFSGIHGNTIYF	TGTGCCTGCAGTTTATTTTCAGGGATTCATGGAAACACCATATATTTT
-	TRBJ2-1	many	TRBV4-2	CASSQVGRYNEQFF	TGTGCCAGCAGCCAAGTCGGCAGGTACAATGAGCAGTTCTTC
-	TRBJ2-1	many	TRBV7-6	CASSPTRYSGGSNEQFF	TGTGCCAGCAGCCCGACCAGGTACTCTGGGGGCAGCAATGAGCAGTTCTTC
-	TRBJ2-2	many	TRBV28	CASISNTGELFF	TGTGCCAGCATCTCGAACACCGGGGAGCTGTTTTTT
-	TRBJ1-6	many	TRBV9	CASSVDQGSSPLHF	TGTGCCAGCAGCGTAGACCAGGGGAGTTCACCCCTCCACTTT
TRBD2	TRBJ2-1	few	TRBV7-9	CASSLVTSGPNEQFF	TGTGCCAGCAGCTTAGTAACTAGCGGGCCTAATGAGCAGTTCTTC
-	TRBJ1-5	-	TRBV6-1	CASGALIISNQPQHF	TGTGCCAGCGGGGCTCTGATTATTAGCAATCAGCCCCAGCATTTT
TRBD2	TRBJ2-3	-	TRBV20-1	CSASWREGVTDTQYF	TGCAGTGCTAGTTGGCGGGAGGGAGTCACAGATACGCAGTATTTT
-	TRBJ2-4	-	TRBV20-1	CSEVSQGKNIQYF	TGCAGTGAGGTTAGCCAGGGGAAAAACATTCAGTACTTC
-	TRBJ1-5	few	TRBV4-1	CASSQEFGFWPQHF	TGCGCCAGCAGCCAAGAATTTGGGTTTTGGCCCCAGCATTTT
-	TRBJ2-4	-	TRBV12-3/TRBV12-4	CASSLGGVQNIQYF	TGTGCCAGCAGTTTAGGAGGGGTCCAAAACATTCAGTACTTC
TRBD1	TRBJ2-2	-	TRBV19	CASSIPPRGQGELFF	TGTGCCAGTAGTATACCCCCGAGGGGGCAGGGGGAGCTGTTTTTT
-	TRBJ2-7	-	TRBV28	CASRGFYEQYF	TGTGCCAGCAGGGGATTTTACGAGCAGTACTTC